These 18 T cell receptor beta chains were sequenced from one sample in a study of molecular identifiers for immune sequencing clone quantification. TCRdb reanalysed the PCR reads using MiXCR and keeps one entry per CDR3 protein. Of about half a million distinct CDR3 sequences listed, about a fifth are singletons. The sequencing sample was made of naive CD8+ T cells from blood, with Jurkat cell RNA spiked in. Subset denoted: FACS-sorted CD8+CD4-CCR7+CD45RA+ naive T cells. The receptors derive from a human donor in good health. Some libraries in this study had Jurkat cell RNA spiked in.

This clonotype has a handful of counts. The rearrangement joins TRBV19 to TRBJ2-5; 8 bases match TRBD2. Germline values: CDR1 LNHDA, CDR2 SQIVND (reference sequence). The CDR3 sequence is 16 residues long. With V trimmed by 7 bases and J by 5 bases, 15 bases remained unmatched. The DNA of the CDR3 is TGTGCCAGTACCCCTAACGGGGGGGGGGGCTTTGAGACCCAGTACTTC. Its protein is CASTPNGGGGFETQYF.

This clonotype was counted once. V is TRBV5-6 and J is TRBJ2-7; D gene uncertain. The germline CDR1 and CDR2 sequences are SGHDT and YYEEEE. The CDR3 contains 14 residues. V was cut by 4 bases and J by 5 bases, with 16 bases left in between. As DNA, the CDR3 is TGTGCCAGCAGCCGAAGTGGATCCTCGGACGAGCAGTACTTC. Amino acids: CASSRSGSSDEQYF.

CDR3 residues: CASSSDGISYNEQFF. CDR3 coding DNA: TGTGCCAGCAGTTCCGACGGAATCTCCTACAATGAGCAGTTCTTC. V is TRBV6-5 and J is TRBJ2-1; no firm D call. The length of the CDR3 is 15 residues. CDR1 is MNHEY and CDR2 is SVGAGI in the germline V gene. The ends were cut back, 4 bases at V and 0 bases at J, with 10 bases in the middle.

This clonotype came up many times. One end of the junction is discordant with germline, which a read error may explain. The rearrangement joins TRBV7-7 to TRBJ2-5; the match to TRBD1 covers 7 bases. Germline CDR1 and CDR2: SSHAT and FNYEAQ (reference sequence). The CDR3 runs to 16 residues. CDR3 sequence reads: CASSTTGARGQETQYF. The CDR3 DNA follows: TGTGCTAGCAGCACCACAGGGGCCAGGGGCCAAGAGACCCAGTACTTC. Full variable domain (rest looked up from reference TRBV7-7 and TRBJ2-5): GAGVSQSPRYKVTKRGQDVTLRCDPISSHATLYWYQQALGQGPEFLTYFNYEAQPDKSGLPSDRFSAERPEGSISTLTIQRTEQRDSAMYRCASSTTGARGQETQYFGPGTRLLVL.

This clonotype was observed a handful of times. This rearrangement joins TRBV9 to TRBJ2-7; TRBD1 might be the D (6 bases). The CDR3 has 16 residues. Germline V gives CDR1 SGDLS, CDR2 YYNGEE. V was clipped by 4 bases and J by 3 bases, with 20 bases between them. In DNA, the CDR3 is TGTGCCAGCAGCCCCTTGGGGGCGGCAGCCGGCTACGAGCAGTACTTC. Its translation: CASSPLGAAAGYEQYF.

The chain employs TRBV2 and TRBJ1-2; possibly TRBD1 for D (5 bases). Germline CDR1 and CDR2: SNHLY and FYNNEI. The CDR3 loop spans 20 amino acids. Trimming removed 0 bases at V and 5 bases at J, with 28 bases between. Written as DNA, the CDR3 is TGTGCCAGCAGTGAAGCGTGGGGCGGAGGGTCCGACCTGCAAGGGTATGGCTACACCTTC. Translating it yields CASSEAWGGGSDLQGYGYTF. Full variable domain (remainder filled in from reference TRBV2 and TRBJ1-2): EPEVTQTPSHQVTQMGQEVILRCVPISNHLYFYWYRQILGQKVEFLVSFYNNEISEKSEIFDDQFSVERPDGSNFTLKIRSTKLEDSAMYFCASSEAWGGGSDLQGYGYTFGSGTRLTVV.

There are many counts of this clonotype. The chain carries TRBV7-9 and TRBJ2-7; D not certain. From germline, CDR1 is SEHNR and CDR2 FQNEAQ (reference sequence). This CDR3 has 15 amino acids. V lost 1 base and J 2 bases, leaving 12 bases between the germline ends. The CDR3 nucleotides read TGTGCCAGCAGCTTAGGGACCGCGTCGACCTACGAGCAGTACTTC. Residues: CASSLGTASTYEQYF.

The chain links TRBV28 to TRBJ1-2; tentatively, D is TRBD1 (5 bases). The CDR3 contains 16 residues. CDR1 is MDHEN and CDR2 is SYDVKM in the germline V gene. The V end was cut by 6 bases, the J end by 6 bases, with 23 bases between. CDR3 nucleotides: TGTGCCAGCAGCTTGGGCCAGCGGAGGGACTTCGATGGCTACACCTTC. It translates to CASSLGQRRDFDGYTF.

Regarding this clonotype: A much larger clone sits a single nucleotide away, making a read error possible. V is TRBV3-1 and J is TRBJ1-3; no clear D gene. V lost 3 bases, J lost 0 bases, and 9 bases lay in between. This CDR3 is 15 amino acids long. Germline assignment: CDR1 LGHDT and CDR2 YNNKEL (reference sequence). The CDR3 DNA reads TGTGCCAGCAGCCACGACGGCGGCTCTGGAAACACCATATATTTT. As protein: CASSHDGGSGNTIYF.

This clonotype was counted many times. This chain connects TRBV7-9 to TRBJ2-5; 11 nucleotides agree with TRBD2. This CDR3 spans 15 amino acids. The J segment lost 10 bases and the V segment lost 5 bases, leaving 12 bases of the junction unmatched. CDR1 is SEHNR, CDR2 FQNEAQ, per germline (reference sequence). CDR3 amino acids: CASSPRKGLAEDQYF. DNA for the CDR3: TGTGCCAGCAGCCCGAGAAAGGGACTAGCGGAAGACCAGTACTTC.

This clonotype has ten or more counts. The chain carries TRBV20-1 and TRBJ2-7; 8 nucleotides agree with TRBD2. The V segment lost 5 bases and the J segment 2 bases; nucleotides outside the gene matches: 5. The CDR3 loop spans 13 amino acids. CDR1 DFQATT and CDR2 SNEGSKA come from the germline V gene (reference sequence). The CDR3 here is CSAEGTRTYEQYF. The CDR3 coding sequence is TGCAGTGCTGAGGGGACTAGAACCTACGAGCAGTACTTC.

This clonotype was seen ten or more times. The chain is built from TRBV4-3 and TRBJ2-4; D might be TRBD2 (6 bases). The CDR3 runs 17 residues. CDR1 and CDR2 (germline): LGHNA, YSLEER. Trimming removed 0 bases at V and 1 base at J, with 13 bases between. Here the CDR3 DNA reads TGCGCCAGCAGCCAAGAATGGGAGGCTGTGGCCAAAAACATTCAGTACTTC. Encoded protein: CASSQEWEAVAKNIQYF.

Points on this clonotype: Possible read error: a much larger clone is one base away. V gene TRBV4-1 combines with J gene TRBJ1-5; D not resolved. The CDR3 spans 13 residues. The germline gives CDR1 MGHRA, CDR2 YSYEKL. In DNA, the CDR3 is TGCGCCAGCGGCCAAGATTTCTGGCAGCCCCAGCATTTT. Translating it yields CASGQDFWQPQHF.

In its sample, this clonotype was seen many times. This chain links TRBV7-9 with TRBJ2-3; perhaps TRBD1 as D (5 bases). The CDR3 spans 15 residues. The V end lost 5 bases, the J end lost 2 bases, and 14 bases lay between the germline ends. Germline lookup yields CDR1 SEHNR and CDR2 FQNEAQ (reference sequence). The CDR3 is CASSPPTVNTDTQYF. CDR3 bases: TGTGCCAGCAGCCCACCGACAGTCAACACAGATACGCAGTATTTT. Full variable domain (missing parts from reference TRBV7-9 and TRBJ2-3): DTGVSQNPRHKITKRGQNVTFRCDPISEHNRLYWYRQTLGQGPEFLTYFQNEAQLEKSRLLSDRFSAERPKGSFSTLEIQRTEQGDSAMYLCASSPPTVNTDTQYFGPGTRLTVL.

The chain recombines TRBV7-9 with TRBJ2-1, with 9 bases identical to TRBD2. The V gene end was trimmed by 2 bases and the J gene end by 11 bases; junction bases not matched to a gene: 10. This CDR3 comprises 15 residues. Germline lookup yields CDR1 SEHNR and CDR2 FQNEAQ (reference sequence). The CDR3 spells CASSLKGTSIHKQFF. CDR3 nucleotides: TGTGCCAGCAGCTTAAAAGGGACTAGCATCCATAAGCAGTTCTTC.

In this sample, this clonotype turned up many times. CDR3 region: CASSQVDREPQETQYF. CDR3 nucleotides: TGTGCCAGCAGCCAAGTGGACAGAGAGCCCCAAGAGACCCAGTACTTC. V and J are TRBV14 and TRBJ2-5; TRBD1 is a possible D gene (6 bases). Germline assignment: CDR1 SGHDN and CDR2 FVKESK. V lost 1 base and J lost 1, with 13 bases in between. The CDR3 totals 16 residues.

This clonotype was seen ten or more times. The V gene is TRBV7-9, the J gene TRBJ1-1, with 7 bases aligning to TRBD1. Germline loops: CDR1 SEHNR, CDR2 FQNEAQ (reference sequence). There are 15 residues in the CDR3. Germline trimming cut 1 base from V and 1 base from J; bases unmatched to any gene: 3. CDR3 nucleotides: TGTGCCAGCAGCTTAGAGAGACAGGGGAACACTGAAGCTTTCTTT. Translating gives CASSLERQGNTEAFF. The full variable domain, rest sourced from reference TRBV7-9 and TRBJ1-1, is DTGVSQNPRHKITKRGQNVTFRCDPISEHNRLYWYRQTLGQGPEFLTYFQNEAQLEKSRLLSDRFSAERPKGSFSTLEIQRTEQGDSAMYLCASSLERQGNTEAFFGQGTRLTVV.

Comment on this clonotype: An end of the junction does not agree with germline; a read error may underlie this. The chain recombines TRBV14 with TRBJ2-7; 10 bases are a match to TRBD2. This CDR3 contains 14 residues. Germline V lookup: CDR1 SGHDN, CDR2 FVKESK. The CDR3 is CASCQAGGPHEQYF. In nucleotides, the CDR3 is TGTGCCAGCTGCCAAGCGGGAGGGCCCCACGAGCAGTACTTC. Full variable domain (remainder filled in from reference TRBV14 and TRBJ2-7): EAGVTQFPSHSVIEKGQTVTLRCDPISGHDNLYWYRRVMGKEIKFLLHFVKESKQDESGMPNNRFLAERTGGTYSTLKVQPAELEDSGVYFCASCQAGGPHEQYFGPGTRLTVT.